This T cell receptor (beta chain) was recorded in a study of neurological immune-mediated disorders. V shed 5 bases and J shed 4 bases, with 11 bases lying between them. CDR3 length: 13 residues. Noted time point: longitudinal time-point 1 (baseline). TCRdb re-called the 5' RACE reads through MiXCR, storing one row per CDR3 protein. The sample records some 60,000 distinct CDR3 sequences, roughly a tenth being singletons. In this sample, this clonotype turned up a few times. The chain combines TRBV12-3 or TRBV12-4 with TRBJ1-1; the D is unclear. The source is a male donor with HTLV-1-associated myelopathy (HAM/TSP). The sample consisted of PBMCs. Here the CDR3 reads CASSLRSVTEAFF. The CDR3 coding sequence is TGTGCCAGCAGTCTACGTTCTGTCACTGAAGCTTTCTTT.